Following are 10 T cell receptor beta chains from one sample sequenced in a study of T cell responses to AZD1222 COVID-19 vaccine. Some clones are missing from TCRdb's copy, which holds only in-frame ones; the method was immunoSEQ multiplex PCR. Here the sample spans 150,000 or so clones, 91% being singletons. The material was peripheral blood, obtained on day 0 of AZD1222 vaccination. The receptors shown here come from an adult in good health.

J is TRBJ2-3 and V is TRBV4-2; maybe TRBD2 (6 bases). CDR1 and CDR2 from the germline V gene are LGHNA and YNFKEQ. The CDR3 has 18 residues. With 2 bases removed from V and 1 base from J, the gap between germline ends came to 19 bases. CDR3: CASSQRTRGSQGTDTQYF. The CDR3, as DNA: TGTGCCAGCAGCCAACGCACCCGGGGGTCCCAAGGCACAGATACGCAGTATTTT.

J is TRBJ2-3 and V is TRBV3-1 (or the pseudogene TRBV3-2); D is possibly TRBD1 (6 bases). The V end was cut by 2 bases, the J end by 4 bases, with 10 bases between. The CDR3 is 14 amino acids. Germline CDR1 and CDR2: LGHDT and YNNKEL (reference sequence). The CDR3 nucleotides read TGTGCCAGCAGCCAATTGGGGGCGGCAGATACGCAGTATTTT. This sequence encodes CASSQLGAADTQYF.

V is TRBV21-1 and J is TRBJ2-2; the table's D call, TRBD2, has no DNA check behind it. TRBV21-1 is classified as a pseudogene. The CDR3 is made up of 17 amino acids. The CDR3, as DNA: TGTGCCAGCAGCAAAAAGAAACTAGCGGGGAACACCGGGGAGCTGTTTTTT. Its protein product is CASSKKKLAGNTGELFF.

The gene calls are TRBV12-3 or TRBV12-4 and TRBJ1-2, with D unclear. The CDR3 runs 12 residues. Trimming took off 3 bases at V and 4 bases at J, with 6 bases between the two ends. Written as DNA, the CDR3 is TGTGCCAGCAGTTTCAGGTTCTATGGCTACACCTTC. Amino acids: CASSFRFYGYTF.

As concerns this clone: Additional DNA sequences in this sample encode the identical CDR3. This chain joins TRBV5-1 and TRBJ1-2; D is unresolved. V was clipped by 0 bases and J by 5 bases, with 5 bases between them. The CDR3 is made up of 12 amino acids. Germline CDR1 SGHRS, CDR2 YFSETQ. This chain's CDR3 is CASSLEGYGYTF. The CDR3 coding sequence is TGCGCCAGCAGCTTGGAAGGATATGGCTACACCTTC.

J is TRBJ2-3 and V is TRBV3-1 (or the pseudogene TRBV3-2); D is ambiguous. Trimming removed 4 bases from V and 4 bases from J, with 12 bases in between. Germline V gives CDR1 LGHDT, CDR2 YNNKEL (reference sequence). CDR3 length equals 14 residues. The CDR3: CASSPAFVADTQYF. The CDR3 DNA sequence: TGTGCCAGCAGCCCCGCTTTTGTCGCAGATACGCAGTATTTT.

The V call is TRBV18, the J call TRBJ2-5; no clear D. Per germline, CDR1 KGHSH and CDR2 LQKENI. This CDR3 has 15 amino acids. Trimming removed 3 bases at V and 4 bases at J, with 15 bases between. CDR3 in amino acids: CASSPWAIPPETQYF. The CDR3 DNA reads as TGTGCCAGCTCACCTTGGGCGATCCCACCAGAGACCCAGTACTTC. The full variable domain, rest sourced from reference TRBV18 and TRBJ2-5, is NAGVMQNPRHLVRRRGQEARLRCSPMKGHSHVYWYRQLPEEGLKFMVYLQKENIIDESGMPKERFSAEFPKEGPSILRIQQVVRGDSAAYFCASSPWAIPPETQYFGPGTRLLVL.

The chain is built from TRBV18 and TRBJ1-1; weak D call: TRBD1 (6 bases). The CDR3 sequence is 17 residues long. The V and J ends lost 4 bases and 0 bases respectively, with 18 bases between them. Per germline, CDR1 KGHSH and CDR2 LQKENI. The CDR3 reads CASSLILAGGMNTEAFF. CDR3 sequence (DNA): TGTGCCAGCTCACTGATCCTGGCGGGGGGCATGAACACTGAAGCTTTCTTT.

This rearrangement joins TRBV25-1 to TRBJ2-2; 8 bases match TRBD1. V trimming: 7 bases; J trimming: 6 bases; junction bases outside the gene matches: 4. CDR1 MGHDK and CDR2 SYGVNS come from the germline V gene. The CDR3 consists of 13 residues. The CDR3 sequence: CASTKTGAGELFF. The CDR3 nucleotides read TGTGCCAGCACGAAGACAGGGGCCGGGGAGCTGTTTTTT.

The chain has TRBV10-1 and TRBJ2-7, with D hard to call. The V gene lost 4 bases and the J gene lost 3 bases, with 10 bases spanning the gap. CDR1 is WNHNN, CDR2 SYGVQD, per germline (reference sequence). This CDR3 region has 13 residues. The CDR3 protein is CASSGDRYYEQYF. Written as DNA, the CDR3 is TGCGCCAGCAGTGGGGATCGGTACTACGAGCAGTACTTC.